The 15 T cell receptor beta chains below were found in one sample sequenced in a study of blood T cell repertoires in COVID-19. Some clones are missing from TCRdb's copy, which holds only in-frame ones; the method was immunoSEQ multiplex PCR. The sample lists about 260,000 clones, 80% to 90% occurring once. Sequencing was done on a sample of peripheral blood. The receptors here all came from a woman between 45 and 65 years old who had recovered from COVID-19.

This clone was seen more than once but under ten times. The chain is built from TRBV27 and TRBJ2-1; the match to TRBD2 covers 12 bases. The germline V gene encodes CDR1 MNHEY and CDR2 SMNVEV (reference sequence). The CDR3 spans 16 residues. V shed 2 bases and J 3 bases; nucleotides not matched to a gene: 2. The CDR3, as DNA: TGTGCCAGCAGTTTAGGACTAGCGGGGCTCTACAATGAGCAGTTCTTC. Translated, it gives CASSLGLAGLYNEQFF.

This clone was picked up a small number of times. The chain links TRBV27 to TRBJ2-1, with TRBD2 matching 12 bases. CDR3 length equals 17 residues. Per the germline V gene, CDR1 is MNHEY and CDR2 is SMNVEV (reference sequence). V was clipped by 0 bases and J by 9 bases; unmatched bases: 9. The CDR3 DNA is TGTGCCAGCAGTTTATCGTTCGGGCTAGCGGGAGGGGGTGAGCAGTTCTTC. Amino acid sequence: CASSLSFGLAGGGEQFF.

CDR3 in DNA: TGTGCCAGCAGCCAAGGCCTAGCGGGGGCTCAAGAGACCCAGTACTTC. Encoded protein: CASSQGLAGAQETQYF. This rearrangement joins TRBV3-1 (or the pseudogene TRBV3-2) to TRBJ2-5; 10 bases align to TRBD2. Per the germline V gene, CDR1 is LGHDT and CDR2 is YNNKEL (reference sequence). There are 16 residues in the CDR3. V shed 1 base and J 2 bases; nucleotides not matched to a gene: 4.

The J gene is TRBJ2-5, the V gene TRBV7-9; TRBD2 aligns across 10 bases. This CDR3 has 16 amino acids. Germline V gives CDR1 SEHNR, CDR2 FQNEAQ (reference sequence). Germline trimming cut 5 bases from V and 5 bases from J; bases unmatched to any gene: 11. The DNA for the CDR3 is TGTGCCAGCAGCCCCCGGACTAGCGGCGGCCGCGAGACCCAGTACTTC. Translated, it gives CASSPRTSGGRETQYF.

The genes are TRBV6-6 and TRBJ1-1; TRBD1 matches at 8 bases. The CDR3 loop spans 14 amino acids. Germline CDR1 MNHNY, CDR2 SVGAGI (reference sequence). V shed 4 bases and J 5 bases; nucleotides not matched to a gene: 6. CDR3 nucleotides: TGTGCCAGCAGTTTCACGACAGGGGCTACTGAAGCTTTCTTT. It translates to CASSFTTGATEAFF.

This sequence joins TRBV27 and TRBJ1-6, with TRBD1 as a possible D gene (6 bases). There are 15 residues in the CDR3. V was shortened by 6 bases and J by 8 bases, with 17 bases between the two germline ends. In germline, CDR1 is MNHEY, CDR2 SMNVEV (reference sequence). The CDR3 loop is CASSPLDRTHSPLHF. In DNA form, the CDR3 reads TGTGCCAGCAGCCCACTTGACAGGACGCATTCACCCCTCCACTTT.

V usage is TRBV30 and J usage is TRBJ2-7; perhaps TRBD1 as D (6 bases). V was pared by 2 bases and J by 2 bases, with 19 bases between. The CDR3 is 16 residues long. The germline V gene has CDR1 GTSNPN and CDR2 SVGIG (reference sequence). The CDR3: CAWSPTGRGWAYEQYF. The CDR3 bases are TGTGCCTGGAGTCCGACCGGCAGGGGATGGGCCTACGAGCAGTACTTC.

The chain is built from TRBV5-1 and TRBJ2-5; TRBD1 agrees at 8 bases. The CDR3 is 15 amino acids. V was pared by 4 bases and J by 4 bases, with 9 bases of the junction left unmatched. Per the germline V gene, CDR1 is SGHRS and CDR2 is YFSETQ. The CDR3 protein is CASSHRQGAGETQYF. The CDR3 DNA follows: TGCGCCAGCAGCCACCGGCAGGGGGCTGGAGAGACCCAGTACTTC.

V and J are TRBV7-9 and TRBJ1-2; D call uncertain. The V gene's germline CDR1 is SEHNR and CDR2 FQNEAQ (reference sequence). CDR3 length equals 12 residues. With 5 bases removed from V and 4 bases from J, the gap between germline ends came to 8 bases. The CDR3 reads CASSPMAYGYTF. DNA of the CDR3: TGTGCCAGCAGCCCAATGGCCTATGGCTACACCTTC.

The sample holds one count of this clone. The DNA for the CDR3 is TGCGCCAGCAGCTTGGGACAGGGTAGTAGTGGTAATTCACCCCTCCACTTT. It codes for CASSLGQGSSGNSPLHF. The chain has TRBV5-1 and TRBJ1-6; 7 nucleotides align to TRBD1. The germline CDR1 and CDR2 sequences are SGHRS and YFSETQ. With 0 bases clipped from V and 6 bases from J, the junction kept 9 bases outside the gene matches. The CDR3 is 17 residues long.

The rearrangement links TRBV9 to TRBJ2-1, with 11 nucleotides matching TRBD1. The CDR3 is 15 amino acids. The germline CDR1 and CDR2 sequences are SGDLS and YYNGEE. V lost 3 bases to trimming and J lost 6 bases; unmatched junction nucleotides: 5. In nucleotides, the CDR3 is TGTGCCAGCAGCGCCGGGACAGGGGGTCCCAATGAGCAGTTCTTC. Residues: CASSAGTGGPNEQFF.

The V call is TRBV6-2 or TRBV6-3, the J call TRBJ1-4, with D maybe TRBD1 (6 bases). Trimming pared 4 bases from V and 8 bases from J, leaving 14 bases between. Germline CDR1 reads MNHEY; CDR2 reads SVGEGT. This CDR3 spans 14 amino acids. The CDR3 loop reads CASSFPGVGEKLFF. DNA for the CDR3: TGTGCCAGCAGTTTCCCAGGGGTTGGAGAAAAACTGTTTTTT.

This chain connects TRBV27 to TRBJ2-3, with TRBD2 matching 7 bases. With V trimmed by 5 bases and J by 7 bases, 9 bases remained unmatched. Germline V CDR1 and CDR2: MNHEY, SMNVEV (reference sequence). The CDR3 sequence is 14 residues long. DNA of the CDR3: TGTGCCAGCAGTCCCTCGGGGGGAGGGAATACGCAGTATTTT. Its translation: CASSPSGGGNTQYF.

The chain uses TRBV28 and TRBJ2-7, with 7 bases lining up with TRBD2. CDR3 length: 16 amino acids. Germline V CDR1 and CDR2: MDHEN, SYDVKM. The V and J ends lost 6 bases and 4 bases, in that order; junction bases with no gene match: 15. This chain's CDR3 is CASSLTGAGVWYEQYF. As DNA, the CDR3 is TGTGCCAGCAGCCTTACTGGGGCGGGAGTGTGGTACGAGCAGTACTTC.

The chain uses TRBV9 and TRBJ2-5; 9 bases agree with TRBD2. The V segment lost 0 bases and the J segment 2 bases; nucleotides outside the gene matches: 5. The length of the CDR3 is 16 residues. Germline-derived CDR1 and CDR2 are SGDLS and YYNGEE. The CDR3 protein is CASSVAGAGGQETQYF. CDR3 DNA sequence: TGTGCCAGCAGCGTAGCGGGAGCGGGGGGTCAAGAGACCCAGTACTTC.